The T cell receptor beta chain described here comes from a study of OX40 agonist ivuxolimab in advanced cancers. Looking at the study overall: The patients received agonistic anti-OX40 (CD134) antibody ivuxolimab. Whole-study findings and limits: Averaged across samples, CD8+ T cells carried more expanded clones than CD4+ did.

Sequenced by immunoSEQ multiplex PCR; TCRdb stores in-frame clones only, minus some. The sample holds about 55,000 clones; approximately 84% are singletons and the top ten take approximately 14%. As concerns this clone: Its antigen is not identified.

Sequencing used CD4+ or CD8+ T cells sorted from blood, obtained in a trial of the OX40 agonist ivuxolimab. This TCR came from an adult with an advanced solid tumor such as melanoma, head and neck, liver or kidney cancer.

CDR3 amino acids: CASSPTTVSAQHF. CDR3 DNA sequence: TGTGCCAGCAGCCCCACCACGGTTTCAGCCCAGCATTTT. The V and J genes are TRBV11-2 and TRBJ1-5, with D unclear. Looked up from germline, CDR1 is SGHAT and CDR2 is FQNNGV. Trimming removed 5 bases at V and 11 bases at J, with 16 bases between. The CDR3 is made up of 13 amino acids.